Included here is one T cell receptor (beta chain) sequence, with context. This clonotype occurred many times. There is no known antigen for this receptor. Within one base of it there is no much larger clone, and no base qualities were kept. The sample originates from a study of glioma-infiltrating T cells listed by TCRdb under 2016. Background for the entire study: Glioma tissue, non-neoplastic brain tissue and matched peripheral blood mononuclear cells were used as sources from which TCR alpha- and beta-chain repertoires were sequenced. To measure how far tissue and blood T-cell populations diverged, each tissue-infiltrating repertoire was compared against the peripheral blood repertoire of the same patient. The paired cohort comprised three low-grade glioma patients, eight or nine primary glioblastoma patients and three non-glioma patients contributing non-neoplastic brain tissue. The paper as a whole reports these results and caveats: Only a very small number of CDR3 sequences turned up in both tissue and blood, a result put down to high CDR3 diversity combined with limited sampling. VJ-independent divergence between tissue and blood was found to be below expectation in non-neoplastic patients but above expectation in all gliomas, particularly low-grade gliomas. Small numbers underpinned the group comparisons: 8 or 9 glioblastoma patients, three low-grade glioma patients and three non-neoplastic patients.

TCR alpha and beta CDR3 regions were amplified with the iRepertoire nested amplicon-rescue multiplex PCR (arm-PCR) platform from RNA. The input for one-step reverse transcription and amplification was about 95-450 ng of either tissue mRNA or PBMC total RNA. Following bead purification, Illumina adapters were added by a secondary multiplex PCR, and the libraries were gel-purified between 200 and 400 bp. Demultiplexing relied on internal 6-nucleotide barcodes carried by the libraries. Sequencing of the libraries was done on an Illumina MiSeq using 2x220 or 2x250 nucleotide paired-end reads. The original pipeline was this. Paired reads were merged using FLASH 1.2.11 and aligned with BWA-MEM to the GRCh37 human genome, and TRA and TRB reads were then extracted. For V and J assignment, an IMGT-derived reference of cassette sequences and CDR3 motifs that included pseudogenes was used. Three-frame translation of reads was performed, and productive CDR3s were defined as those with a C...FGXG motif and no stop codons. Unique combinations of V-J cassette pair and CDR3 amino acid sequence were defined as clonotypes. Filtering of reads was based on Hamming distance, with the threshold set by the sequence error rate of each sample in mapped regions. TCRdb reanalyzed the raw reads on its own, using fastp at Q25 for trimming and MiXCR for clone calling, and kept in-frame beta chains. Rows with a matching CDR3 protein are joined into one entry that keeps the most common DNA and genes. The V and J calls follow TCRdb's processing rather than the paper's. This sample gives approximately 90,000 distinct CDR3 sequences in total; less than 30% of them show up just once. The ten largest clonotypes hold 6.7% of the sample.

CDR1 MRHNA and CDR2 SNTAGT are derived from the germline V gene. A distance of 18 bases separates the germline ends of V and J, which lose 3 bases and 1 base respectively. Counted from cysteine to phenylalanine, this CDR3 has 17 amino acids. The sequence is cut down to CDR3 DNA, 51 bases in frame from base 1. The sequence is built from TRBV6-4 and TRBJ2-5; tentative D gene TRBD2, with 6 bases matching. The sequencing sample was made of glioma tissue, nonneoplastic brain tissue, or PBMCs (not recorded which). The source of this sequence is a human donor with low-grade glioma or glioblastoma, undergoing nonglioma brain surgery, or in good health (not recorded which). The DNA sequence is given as TGTGCCAGCAGTGAGGCGACGGGAGAGGAGACCCAAGAGACCCAGTACTTC. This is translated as CASSEATGEETQETQYF.